The 12 T cell receptor beta chains listed next were all sequenced from one sample in a study of OX40 agonist ivuxolimab in advanced cancers. TCRdb's table, derived via immunoSEQ multiplex PCR, lists solely in-frame clones and lacks some. Among about 78,000 clones, approximately 90% were seen once, and the ten largest hold 2.5% to 3.5%. The sequences come from CD4+ or CD8+ T cells sorted from blood, collected in a trial of the OX40 agonist ivuxolimab. Every receptor here comes from an adult with an advanced solid tumor such as melanoma, head and neck, liver or kidney cancer.

This clone showed up just once. The V gene is TRBV5-1, the J gene TRBJ1-1, with TRBD1 matching over 8 bases. The germline V gene encodes CDR1 SGHRS and CDR2 YFSETQ. This CDR3 has 15 residues. V trimming: 0 bases; J trimming: 7 bases; junction bases outside the gene matches: 8. CDR3 region: CASSLAQGARDEAFF. The CDR3 DNA follows: TGCGCCAGCAGCTTGGCCCAGGGGGCGCGGGATGAAGCTTTCTTT.

This chain connects TRBV28 to TRBJ1-2, with D unclear. With 8 bases removed from V and 4 bases from J, the gap between germline ends came to 11 bases. The CDR3 length is 12 residues. Germline V lookup: CDR1 MDHEN, CDR2 SYDVKM. The CDR3 coding sequence is TGTGCCAGCGGAAGAGGTTCCTATGGCTACACCTTC. Its translation: CASGRGSYGYTF.

This sequence joins TRBV5-1 and TRBJ2-3; TRBD1 matches at 9 bases. With V trimmed by 5 bases and J by 0 bases, 4 bases remained unmatched. This CDR3 has 15 amino acids. CDR1 is SGHRS, CDR2 YFSETQ, per germline. DNA for the CDR3: TGCGCCAGCAGGGGACAGGGAACGAGCACAGATACGCAGTATTTT. Residues: CASRGQGTSTDTQYF.

Written as DNA, the CDR3 is TGTGCCAGCCGAACGGGACAGGGTTCGGGCACTGAAGCTTTCTTT. Protein: CASRTGQGSGTEAFF. The rearrangement joins TRBV2 to TRBJ1-1; 9 positions agree with TRBD1. Germline CDR1 and CDR2: SNHLY and FYNNEI. The CDR3 is 15 residues long. The V segment lost 8 bases and the J segment 4 bases; nucleotides outside the gene matches: 11.

The rearrangement joins TRBV9 to TRBJ2-7, with D perhaps given as TRBD1 or TRBD2 (5 bases each). This CDR3 region has 16 residues. Germline V gene lookup returns CDR1 SGDLS and CDR2 YYNGEE. With 0 bases removed from V and 4 bases from J, the gap between germline ends came to 17 bases. The CDR3 loop is CASSVGTRDGQYEQYF. CDR3 coding DNA: TGTGCCAGCAGCGTAGGCACCCGGGACGGGCAGTACGAGCAGTACTTC.

A few counts support this clone. The V call is TRBV5-1, the J call TRBJ2-7; 8 nucleotides align to TRBD2. This CDR3 has 13 residues. Germline V lookup: CDR1 SGHRS, CDR2 YFSETQ. The V segment lost 4 bases and the J segment 4 bases; nucleotides outside the gene matches: 4. CDR3 nucleotide sequence: TGCGCCAGCAGCGGCGGGGGGCCTTACGAGCAGTACTTC. Residues: CASSGGGPYEQYF. Looking up the rest from reference TRBV5-1 and TRBJ2-7 gives the full variable domain: KAGVTQTPRYLIKTRGQQVTLSCSPISGHRSVSWYQQTPGQGLQFLFEYFSETQRNKGNFPGRFSGRQFSNSRSEMNVSTLELGDSALYLCASSGGGPYEQYFGPGTRLTVT.

This clone was counted once. The V gene is TRBV19, the J gene TRBJ2-7, with D possibly being TRBD1 (6 bases). Trimming shortened V by 6 bases and J by 6 bases, and 18 bases separated the two germline ends. The CDR3 covers 14 residues. Germline loops: CDR1 LNHDA, CDR2 SQIVND (reference sequence). CDR3 sequence: CASRGGSTGREQYF. The CDR3, as DNA: TGTGCCAGTAGGGGCGGATCGACAGGCCGCGAGCAGTACTTC.

CDR3 protein: CASSDRTGGANQPQHF. CDR3 sequence (DNA): TGTGCCAGCAGCGACCGGACAGGGGGCGCGAATCAGCCCCAGCATTTT. This chain connects TRBV7-2 to TRBJ1-5, with 11 bases that match TRBD1. The germline V gene has CDR1 SGHTA and CDR2 FQGNSA. V gave up 5 bases and J gave up 4 bases; unmatched junction bases: 7. The CDR3 extends over 16 amino acids.

The genes are TRBV14 and TRBJ2-5, with 8 bases identical to TRBD2. V was pared by 5 bases and J by 5 bases, with 7 bases of the junction left unmatched. CDR1 and CDR2 from the germline V gene are SGHDN and FVKESK. The CDR3 spans 14 residues. CDR3 residues: CASSYSGIGETQYF. In nucleotides, the CDR3 is TGTGCCAGCAGCTATAGCGGGATTGGGGAGACCCAGTACTTC.

This CDR3 reads CAWRGGGARFTEAFF. In DNA form, the CDR3 reads TGTGCCTGGAGAGGCGGGGGGGCTCGATTCACTGAAGCTTTCTTT. The chain combines TRBV30 with TRBJ1-1, with a tentative D call TRBD1 (6 bases). Germline V gene data show CDR1 as GTSNPN and CDR2 as SVGIG (reference sequence). V lost 3 bases to trimming and J lost 4 bases, with 18 bases between them. There are 15 residues in the CDR3.

J is TRBJ2-3 and V is TRBV6-5; D not resolved. V lost 2 bases and J lost 2, with 8 bases in between. CDR1 is MNHEY, CDR2 SVGAGI, per germline. This CDR3 spans 14 amino acids. The CDR3 DNA is TGTGCCAGCAGTTACGGGGATCACACAGATACGCAGTATTTT. Translated: CASSYGDHTDTQYF.

This chain uses TRBV28 with TRBJ1-1; D remains ambiguous. The CDR3 length is 11 residues. The germline CDR1 and CDR2 sequences are MDHEN and SYDVKM. Trimming shortened V by 3 bases and J by 12 bases, and 11 bases separated the two germline ends. DNA of the CDR3: TGTGCCAGCAGTTTCGCGGGCCAGACTTTCTTT. Amino acids: CASSFAGQTFF. The entire variable domain, with the rest obtained from reference TRBV28 and TRBJ1-1, is as follows: DVKVTQSSRYLVKRTGEKVFLECVQDMDHENMFWYRQDPGLGLRLIYFSYDVKMKEKGDIPEGYSVSREKKERFSLILESASTNQTSMYLCASSFAGQTFFGQGTRLTVV.